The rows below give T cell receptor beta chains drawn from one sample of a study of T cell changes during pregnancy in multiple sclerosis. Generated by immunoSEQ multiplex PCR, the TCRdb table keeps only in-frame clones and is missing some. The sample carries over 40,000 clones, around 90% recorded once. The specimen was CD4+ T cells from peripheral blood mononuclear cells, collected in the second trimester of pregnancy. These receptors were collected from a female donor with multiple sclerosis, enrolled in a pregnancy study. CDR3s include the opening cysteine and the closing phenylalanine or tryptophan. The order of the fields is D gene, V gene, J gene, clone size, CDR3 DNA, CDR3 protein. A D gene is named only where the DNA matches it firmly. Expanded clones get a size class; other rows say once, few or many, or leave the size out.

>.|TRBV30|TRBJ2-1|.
TGTGCCTGGAGAGAACACCGACAGGTGGGTTACAATGAGCAGTTCTTC
CAWREHRQVGYNEQFF
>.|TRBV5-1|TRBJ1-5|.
TGCGCCAGCAGCTTCGAGAGCAATCAGCCCCAGCATTTT
CASSFESNQPQHF
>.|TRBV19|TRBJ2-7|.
TGTGCCAGTAGTATAGGACATTACTACGAGCAGTACTTC
CASSIGHYYEQYF
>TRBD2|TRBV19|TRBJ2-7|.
TGTGCCAGTAGCCTCTCTAGCGGGGGCAGGTACGAGCAGTACTTC
CASSLSSGGRYEQYF
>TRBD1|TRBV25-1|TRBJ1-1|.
TGTGCCAGCAGTGCTAACAGGGGCAGGATGAACACTGAAGCTTTCTTT
CASSANRGRMNTEAFF
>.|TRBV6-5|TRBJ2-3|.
TGTGCCAGCAGTTACTCGATATCGGGGGCAGATACGCAGTATTTT
CASSYSISGADTQYF
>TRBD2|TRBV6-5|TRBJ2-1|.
TGTGCCAGCAGTTCGGGACTAGCGGGAGGTAGTTGGGAGCAGTTCTTC
CASSSGLAGGSWEQFF
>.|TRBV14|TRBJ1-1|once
TGTGCCAGCAGCCGAGGACTGCAAACCGCTTTCTTT
CASSRGLQTAFF
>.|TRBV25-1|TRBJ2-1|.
TGTGCCAGCAGTGGTATTTATCGGGATGAGCAGTTCTTC
CASSGIYRDEQFF
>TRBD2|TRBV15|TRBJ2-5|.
TGTGCCGTGAGAGCGGGAGGCTTGGGGGAGACCCAGTACTTC
CAVRAGGLGETQYF
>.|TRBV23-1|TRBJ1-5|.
TGCGCCAGCAGTCAAGAGGAGGTCCAGCCCCAGCATTTT
CASSQEEVQPQHF
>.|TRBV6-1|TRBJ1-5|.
TGTGCCAGCAGTGGTCCCCTATCGAATCAGCCCCAGCATTTT
CASSGPLSNQPQHF
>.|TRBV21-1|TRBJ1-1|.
TGTGCCAGCAGCAAAGTCCCCAACAGGGGTAACACTGAAGCTTTCTTT
CASSKVPNRGNTEAFF
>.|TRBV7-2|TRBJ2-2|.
TGTGCCAGCAGTAAGATCAGGAACACCGGGGAGCTGTTTTTT
CASSKIRNTGELFF
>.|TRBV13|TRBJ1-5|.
TGTGCCAGCAGCTTAAGGTGGAGGAGTTTGCTTGATCAGCCCCAGCATTTT
CASSLRWRSLLDQPQHF
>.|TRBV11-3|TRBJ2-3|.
TGTGCCAGCAGCCCCCATACGGGCACAGATACGCAGTATTTT
CASSPHTGTDTQYF
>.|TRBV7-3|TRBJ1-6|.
TGTGCCAGCAGCTTAATAGGGGGGGAGGGGGAACGTTCACCTCTCCACTTT
CASSLIGGEGERSPLHF
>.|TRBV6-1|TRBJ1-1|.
TGTGCCAGCAGTGAGTCGACAGGAAGGAACACTGAAGCTTTCTTT
CASSESTGRNTEAFF
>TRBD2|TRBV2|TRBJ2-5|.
TGTGCCGCGGGGGATCTCGGGACCCAGTACTTC
CAAGDLGTQYF
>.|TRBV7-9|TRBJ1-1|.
TGTGCCAGCAGCCCCCTGGTAGCAGAAGCTTTCTTT
CASSPLVAEAFF
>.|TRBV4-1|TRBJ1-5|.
TGCGCCAGCAGCCAAGATCGGGTGCCCTTAGGTCAGCCCCAGCATTTT
CASSQDRVPLGQPQHF
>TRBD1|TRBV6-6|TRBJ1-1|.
TGTGCCAGCAGTTCTTACCTCGGACAGGGGGGGACTGAAGCTTTCTTT
CASSSYLGQGGTEAFF
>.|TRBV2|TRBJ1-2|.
TGTGCCAGCAGTATGGTCGTAGGGGCTGGCTACACCTTC
CASSMVVGAGYTF
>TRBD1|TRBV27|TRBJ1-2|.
TGTGCCAGCAGAAAGTTTAGGGACAGGGATAGTCGCGGTGGCTACACCTTC
CASRKFRDRDSRGGYTF
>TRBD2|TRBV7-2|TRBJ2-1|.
TGTGCCAGCAGACTAGCGGGGGGGCCGAATGAGCAGTTCTTC
CASRLAGGPNEQFF
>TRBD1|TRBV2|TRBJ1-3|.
TGTGCCAGCAGTGGGGGGACAGGTCGCTCTGGAAACACCATATATTTT
CASSGGTGRSGNTIYF
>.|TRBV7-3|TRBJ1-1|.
TGTGCCAGCAGCTTAAAAAGATGGGGAGCTCGGGGGGGGACTGAAGCTTTCTTT
CASSLKRWGARGGTEAFF
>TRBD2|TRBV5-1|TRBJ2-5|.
TGCGCCAGCAGCTTAACCCCCGGGACTAGGGTACAAGAGACCCAGTACTTC
CASSLTPGTRVQETQYF
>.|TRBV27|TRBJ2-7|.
TGTGCCAGCAGTTCTGCAGACTCCTACGAGCAGTACTTC
CASSSADSYEQYF
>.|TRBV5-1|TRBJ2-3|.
TGCGCCAGCAGCTACTACGGTAGCACAGATACGCAGTATTTT
CASSYYGSTDTQYF
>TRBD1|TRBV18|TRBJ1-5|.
TGTGCCAGCCGACAGGGGGAAAATCAGCCCCAGCATTTT
CASRQGENQPQHF
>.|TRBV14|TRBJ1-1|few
TGTGCCAGCAAGGAACAGCCGAACACTGAAGCTTTCTTT
CASKEQPNTEAFF
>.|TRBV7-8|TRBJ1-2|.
TGTGCCAGCAGCTCGGGACTGGGGAGGAACTATGGCTACACCTTC
CASSSGLGRNYGYTF
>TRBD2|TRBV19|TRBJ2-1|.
TGTGCCAGTAGTGCCCCGCGGGGGTCCTACAATGAGCAGTTCTTC
CASSAPRGSYNEQFF
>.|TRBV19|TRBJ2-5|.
TGTGCCAGTAGTATAGGAGTCCCGGAGACCCAGTACTTC
CASSIGVPETQYF
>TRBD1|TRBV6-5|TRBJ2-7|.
TGTGCCAGCAGTTTCCTACAGGGGTCAAGCTCCTACGAGCAGTACTTC
CASSFLQGSSSYEQYF
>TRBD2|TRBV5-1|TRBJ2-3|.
TGCGCCAGCAGCGAAAACGGGGGGGCAGTCGGGGATACGCAGTATTTT
CASSENGGAVGDTQYF
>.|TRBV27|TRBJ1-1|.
TGTGCCAGCAGTTTCCCGGGGTCTGAAGCTTTCTTT
CASSFPGSEAFF
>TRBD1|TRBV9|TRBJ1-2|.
TGTGCCAGCAGCGTAGAGGGGGACAGATCTTCGGAAGGCTACACCTTC
CASSVEGDRSSEGYTF
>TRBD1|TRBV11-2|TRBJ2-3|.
TGTGCCAGCAGCCCCGACAGGGGGGGCACAGATACGCAGTATTTT
CASSPDRGGTDTQYF
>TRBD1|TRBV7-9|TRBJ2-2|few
TGTGCCAGCAGCGCTACCACAGGGGACGCCGGGGAGCTGTTTTTT
CASSATTGDAGELFF
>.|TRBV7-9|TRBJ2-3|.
TGTGCCAGCCGAGCAGATACGCAGTATTTT
CASRADTQYF
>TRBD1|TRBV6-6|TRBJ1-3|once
TGTGCCAGCAGTGGGTGGACAGGGGCCCTCGGGAACACCATATATTTT
CASSGWTGALGNTIYF
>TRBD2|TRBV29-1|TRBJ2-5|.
TGCAGCGGACGTCCGGGACTAATTGCCAACGGTCCCCAGTACTTC
CSGRPGLIANGPQYF
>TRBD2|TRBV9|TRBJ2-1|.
TGTGCCAGCAAGCGGGGGCCCCACGGTGAGCAGTTCTTC
CASKRGPHGEQFF
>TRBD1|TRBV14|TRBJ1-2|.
TGTGCCAGCAGCCAAGATCGGAGGACAGGGTTCTCCTTC
CASSQDRRTGFSF
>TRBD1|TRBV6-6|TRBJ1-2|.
TGTGCCAGCAGTTACTCTCAACCGACTTATCAGGGGGTAATCACCTTC
CASSYSQPTYQGVITF
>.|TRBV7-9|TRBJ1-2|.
TGTGCCAGCAGCTTAAACCTCGGTGGCTACACCTTC
CASSLNLGGYTF
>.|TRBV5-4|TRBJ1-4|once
TGTGCCAGCAGCTTTATGGGGGGTAATGAAAAACTGTTTTTT
CASSFMGGNEKLFF
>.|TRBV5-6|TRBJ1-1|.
TGTGCCAGCAGCTCGATAGACAGAAACACTGAAGCTTTCTTT
CASSSIDRNTEAFF
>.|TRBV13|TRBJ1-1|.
TGTGCCAGCAGCTTGACAGGTCCGGGGCCTGAAGCTTTCTTT
CASSLTGPGPEAFF
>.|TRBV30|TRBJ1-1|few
TGTGCCTGGAGTGTACAGGGCAACACTGAAGCTTTCTTT
CAWSVQGNTEAFF
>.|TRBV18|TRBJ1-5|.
TGTGCCAGCTCACCCGGCGGGGCAGGAGATCAGCCCCAGCATTTT
CASSPGGAGDQPQHF